What follows are 6 T cell receptor beta chains derived from one specimen sequenced in a study of T cells in Graves' hyperthyroidism and ophthalmopathy. TCR beta CDR3 region amplification was performed from RNA transcripts. The TCR CDR3 first-round RT-PCR relied on the HTBI primer set. In TCRdb, the multiplex PCR reads were re-called with MiXCR into one record per CDR3 protein. Of hundreds of thousands of distinct CDR3 sequences listed, approximately 15% are singletons. The material sequenced was blood. The receptors come from a woman aged 25 to 39 with Graves' hyperthyroidism.

The V and J genes are TRBV10-3 and TRBJ2-5; TRBD1 or TRBD2 may be the D gene (5 bases each). There are 12 residues in the CDR3. CDR1 and CDR2 from the germline V gene are ENHRY and SYGVKD. With 6 bases removed from V and 4 bases from J, the gap between germline ends came to 9 bases. The CDR3 region has the DNA TGTGCCATCAGAACCGGGGCAGAGACCCAGTACTTC. It yields the protein CAIRTGAETQYF.

Ten or more counts support this clonotype. The chain links TRBV10-3 to TRBJ1-2, with unresolved D. CDR1 is ENHRY, CDR2 SYGVKD, per germline. Trimming removed 0 bases from V and 0 bases from J, with 8 bases in between. The CDR3 runs 15 residues. CDR3 sequence (DNA): TGTGCCATCAGTGAGTCAGGAAAAGCTAACTATGGCTACACCTTC. As protein: CAISESGKANYGYTF.

The V and J genes are TRBV10-1 and TRBJ2-5; 7 bases agree with TRBD2. Germline lookup yields CDR1 WNHNN and CDR2 SYGVQD (reference sequence). V dropped 3 bases and J dropped 4; count of bases not matched to a gene: 8. CDR3 size: 15 residues. The chain's CDR3 is CASSDASGEGETQYF. The CDR3 nucleotides read TGCGCCAGCAGTGATGCCAGCGGGGAGGGAGAGACCCAGTACTTC.

The J gene is TRBJ2-7, the V gene TRBV6-5; possibly TRBD1 or TRBD2 for D (5 bases each). V was pared by 2 bases and J by 9 bases, with 17 bases between. Germline V gene lookup returns CDR1 MNHEY and CDR2 SVGAGI. The CDR3 is 14 amino acids. CDR3 amino acids: CASSYKAFEGPQYF. Written as DNA, the CDR3 is TGTGCCAGCAGTTACAAGGCGTTTGAGGGGCCGCAGTACTTC.

This clonotype was seen a handful of times. V is TRBV6-1 and J is TRBJ2-7; 9 bases are a match to TRBD1. CDR1 is MNHNS and CDR2 is SASEGT in the germline V gene. The CDR3 has 16 residues. Trimming took 6 bases from V and 7 from J; bases not matched to a gene: 16. DNA of the CDR3: TGTGCCAGCAGACTGACCGGGACAGGGTTTTTTAGTGAGCAGTACTTC. This gives the protein CASRLTGTGFFSEQYF.

This clonotype was observed a handful of times. The rearrangement joins TRBV9 to TRBJ2-5; TRBD1 matches at 7 bases. The CDR3 loop spans 15 amino acids. V trimming: 2 bases; J trimming: 0 bases; junction bases outside the gene matches: 4. Looked up from germline, CDR1 is SGDLS and CDR2 is YYNGEE. Here the CDR3 DNA reads TGTGCCAGCAGCGTTAGAGGGGGCGACCAAGAGACCCAGTACTTC. The encoded protein is CASSVRGGDQETQYF. Combining the CDR3 with reference TRBV9 and TRBJ2-5 gives the whole variable domain DSGVTQTPKHLITATGQRVTLRCSPRSGDLSVYWYQQSLDQGLQFLIQYYNGEERAKGNILERFSAQQFPDLHSELNLSSLELGDSALYFCASSVRGGDQETQYFGPGTRLLVL.